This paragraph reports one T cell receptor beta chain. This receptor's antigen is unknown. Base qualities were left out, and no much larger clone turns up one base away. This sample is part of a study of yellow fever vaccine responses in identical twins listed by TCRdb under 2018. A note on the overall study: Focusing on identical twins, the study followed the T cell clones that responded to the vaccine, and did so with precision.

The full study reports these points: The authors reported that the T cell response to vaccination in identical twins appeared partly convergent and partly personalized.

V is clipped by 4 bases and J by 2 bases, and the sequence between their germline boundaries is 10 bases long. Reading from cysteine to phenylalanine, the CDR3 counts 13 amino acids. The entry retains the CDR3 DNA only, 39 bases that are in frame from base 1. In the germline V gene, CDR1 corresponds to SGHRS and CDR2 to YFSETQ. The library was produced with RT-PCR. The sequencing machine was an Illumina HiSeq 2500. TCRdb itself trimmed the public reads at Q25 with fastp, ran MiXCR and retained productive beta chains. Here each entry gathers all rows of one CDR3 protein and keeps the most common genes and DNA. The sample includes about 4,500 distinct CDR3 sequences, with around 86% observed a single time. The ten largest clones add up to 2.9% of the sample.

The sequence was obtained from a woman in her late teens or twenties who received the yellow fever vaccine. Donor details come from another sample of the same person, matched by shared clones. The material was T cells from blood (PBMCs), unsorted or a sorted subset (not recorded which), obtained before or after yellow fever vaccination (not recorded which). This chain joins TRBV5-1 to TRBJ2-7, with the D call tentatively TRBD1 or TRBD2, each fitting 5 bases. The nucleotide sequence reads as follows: TGCGCCAGCAGCGGGACGGGTACCTACGAGCAGTACTTC. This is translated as CASSGTGTYEQYF.